This TCR beta chain emerged from a study of blood T cell repertoires in COVID-19. For the study at large: COVID-19 samples collected from the United States, Italy and Spain covered acute and convalescent phases.

Participants' reported clinical history set cohort assignment. The data were produced by immunoSEQ multiplex PCR, yet TCRdb's version contains in-frame clones alone and is incomplete. Among about 290,000 clones, 75% to 90% were seen once, and the ten largest hold less than 2%. J lost 2 bases, V lost 4 bases, and 4 bases had no gene match. The CDR3 has 15 residues. Germline lookup yields CDR1 KGHSH and CDR2 LQKENI. The chain links TRBV18 to TRBJ2-3; TRBD2 matches 9 bases. The sample taken for sequencing was PBMCs or T cells enriched from blood (not recorded which). The receptor's source is a middle-aged woman who had recovered from COVID-19. DNA of the CDR3: TGTGCCAGCTCACTAGCGGGAGCCAACACAGATACGCAGTATTTT. Translation gives CASSLAGANTDTQYF.